The 26 T cell receptor beta chains below come from one sample, sequenced in a study of neurological immune-mediated disorders. Via MiXCR, TCRdb re-called the 5' RACE reads, giving one row per CDR3 protein. The table shows about 52,000 distinct CDR3 sequences, with around 4% occurring only once. Source material: PBMCs. Every receptor here comes from a man in his fifties or sixties with multiple sclerosis.

The CDR3 DNA reads TGTGCCAGTGTTGACGGAGGTAACTATATTCAGCCCCAGCATTTT. Translation gives CASVDGGNYIQPQHF. The J gene is TRBJ1-5, the V gene TRBV19, with D unclear. V dropped 8 bases and J dropped 6 bases, with 20 bases sitting between them. This CDR3 region has 15 residues. CDR1 is LNHDA and CDR2 is SQIVND in the germline V gene (reference sequence).

This clonotype was found many times. V gene TRBV20-1 combines with J gene TRBJ2-7; D is perhaps TRBD2 (5 bases). The CDR3 consists of 15 residues. The V and J ends lost 1 base and 2 bases respectively, with 15 bases between them. Germline loops: CDR1 DFQATT, CDR2 SNEGSKA (reference sequence). The CDR3 sequence: CSARVKGAGTYEQYF. The CDR3, as DNA: TGCAGTGCTAGAGTGAAGGGTGCGGGTACCTACGAGCAGTACTTC.

The chain carries TRBV5-1 and TRBJ1-1; D remains unclear. The germline V and J ends were trimmed by 0 bases and 7 bases, with 16 bases remaining between them. The CDR3 loop spans 15 amino acids. CDR1 and CDR2 (germline): SGHRS, YFSETQ. CDR3: CASSLAIAGSFEAFF. The CDR3 coding sequence is TGCGCCAGCAGCTTGGCCATAGCGGGATCTTTTGAAGCTTTCTTT.

This clonotype appeared many times. The rearrangement uses TRBV5-1 and TRBJ1-1, with D possibly TRBD1 on 6 matching bases. The germline V gene has CDR1 SGHRS and CDR2 YFSETQ. The CDR3 has 15 amino acids. The ends were cut back, 4 bases at V and 2 bases at J, with 15 bases in the middle. CDR3 region: CASSPWTDTNTEAFF. In DNA form, the CDR3 reads TGCGCCAGCAGCCCGTGGACAGACACAAACACTGAAGCTTTCTTT. Full variable domain (outside the CDR3, taken from reference TRBV5-1 and TRBJ1-1): KAGVTQTPRYLIKTRGQQVTLSCSPISGHRSVSWYQQTPGQGLQFLFEYFSETQRNKGNFPGRFSGRQFSNSRSEMNVSTLELGDSALYLCASSPWTDTNTEAFFGQGTRLTVV.

This clonotype was recorded at least ten times. The V call is TRBV29-1, the J call TRBJ2-1; TRBD1 matches 9 bases. This CDR3 has 15 amino acids. V lost 6 bases, J lost 4 bases, and 10 bases stayed unmatched. CDR1 is SQVTM and CDR2 is ANQGSEA in the germline V gene. CDR3 coding DNA: TGCAGCGTCGATCCACAGGGGGCCCCTTACAATGAGCAGTTCTTC. Translating it yields CSVDPQGAPYNEQFF.

This clonotype has a count of ten or more. The gene calls are TRBV19 and TRBJ2-1; D unclear. V lost 5 bases, J lost 4 bases, and 6 bases lay in between. This CDR3 is 12 amino acids long. Per the germline V gene, CDR1 is LNHDA and CDR2 is SQIVND (reference sequence). CDR3 nucleotides: TGTGCCAGTAGTCAACCGTACAATGAGCAGTTCTTC. Its protein is CASSQPYNEQFF.

This clonotype was recorded at least ten times. V and J are TRBV20-1 and TRBJ1-6; D is ambiguous. The ends were cut back, 6 bases at V and 5 bases at J, with 14 bases in the middle. The length of the CDR3 is 14 residues. The germline gives CDR1 DFQATT, CDR2 SNEGSKA (reference sequence). CDR3 bases: TGCAGTGCGCCGGGCCGGGCAGATAATTCACCCCTCCACTTT. Amino acids: CSAPGRADNSPLHF.

This clonotype has a count of ten or more. This sequence joins TRBV7-3 and TRBJ2-2; D is perhaps TRBD2 (7 bases). Trimming cost V 6 bases and J 0 bases, with 14 bases left between them. The CDR3 is 16 amino acids. Germline assignment: CDR1 SGHTA and CDR2 FQGTGA. The CDR3 protein is CASSPTGGSNTGELFF. The CDR3, as DNA: TGTGCCAGCAGTCCAACGGGGGGCTCGAACACCGGGGAGCTGTTTTTT. Using reference TRBV7-3 and TRBJ2-2 for the parts outside the CDR3, the full variable domain is GAGVSQTPSNKVTEKGKYVELRCDPISGHTALYWYRQSLGQGPEFLIYFQGTGAADDSGLPNDRFFAVRPEGSVSTLKIQRTERGDSAVYLCASSPTGGSNTGELFFGEGSRLTVL.

In its sample, this clonotype was seen many times. This chain joins TRBV28 and TRBJ2-7; D is perhaps TRBD1 (6 bases). V lost 5 bases and J 0 bases, leaving 17 bases between the germline ends. Germline V lookup: CDR1 MDHEN, CDR2 SYDVKM. CDR3 length equals 16 residues. CDR3 nucleotide sequence: TGTGCCAGCAGTCTACTTGGACAGATAAGCTCCTACGAGCAGTACTTC. Translating it yields CASSLLGQISSYEQYF. The full variable domain, in which reference TRBV28 and TRBJ2-7 provide the parts outside the CDR3, is DVKVTQSSRYLVKRTGEKVFLECVQDMDHENMFWYRQDPGLGLRLIYFSYDVKMKEKGDIPEGYSVSREKKERFSLILESASTNQTSMYLCASSLLGQISSYEQYFGPGTRLTVT.

This clonotype was picked up many times. This rearrangement joins TRBV20-1 to TRBJ2-5; TRBD1 matches at 7 bases. CDR3 size: 16 residues. The germline CDR1 and CDR2 sequences are DFQATT and SNEGSKA (reference sequence). J lost 0 bases, V lost 0 bases, and 7 bases had no gene match. The CDR3 nucleotides read TGCAGTGCTAGAGATACAGGGGCCCGGTACCAAGAGACCCAGTACTTC. As protein: CSARDTGARYQETQYF.

This clonotype was detected many times. The V and J genes are TRBV5-1 and TRBJ1-1; D gene uncertain. V was pared by 1 base and J by 11 bases, with 18 bases between. Germline V gene sequence: CDR1 SGHRS, CDR2 YFSETQ. The CDR3 spans 14 residues. The CDR3 sequence: CASSLLAVEGTAFF. In DNA form, the CDR3 reads TGCGCCAGCAGCTTGTTGGCGGTGGAAGGTACGGCTTTCTTT.

The table lists this clonotype with many counts. This rearrangement joins TRBV7-2 to TRBJ2-7; perhaps TRBD2 as D (7 bases). The CDR3 length is 15 residues. V was trimmed by 5 bases and J by 5 bases, leaving 19 bases between them. Germline-derived CDR1 and CDR2 are SGHTA and FQGNSA. The CDR3 DNA reads as TGTGCCAGCAGCCAAAGGGGGGGGCGTTTTAACGAGCAGTACTTC. Its translation: CASSQRGGRFNEQYF. The entire variable domain, with the rest obtained from reference TRBV7-2 and TRBJ2-7, is as follows: GAGVSQSPSNKVTEKGKDVELRCDPISGHTALYWYRQSLGQGLEFLIYFQGNSAPDKSGLPSDRFSAERTGGSVSTLTIQRTQQEDSAVYLCASSQRGGRFNEQYFGPGTRLTVT.

The sample holds a few counts of this clonotype. Given a much more abundant clone one base away, this may be a read error. The J gene is TRBJ1-5, the V gene TRBV20-1; D is undetermined. In germline, CDR1 is DFQATT, CDR2 SNEGSKA (reference sequence). This CDR3 contains 12 residues. The CDR3 protein is CSATDGDQHQHF. The CDR3 DNA follows: TGCAGTGCCACCGACGGAGATCAGCACCAGCATTTT.

This clonotype was observed a handful of times. This may arise from a read error, as a much more abundant clone is one base away. This chain joins TRBV10-3 and TRBJ1-2; D not resolved. CDR1 is ENHRY, CDR2 SYGVKD, per germline. V lost 10 bases and J 9 bases, leaving 12 bases between the germline ends. The CDR3 length is 10 residues. This CDR3 is CATWEESYTF. For the CDR3, the DNA is TGTGCCACCTGGGAGGAAAGCTACACCTTC.

The J gene is TRBJ1-1, the V gene TRBV20-1; 12 positions match TRBD1. V was clipped by 3 bases and J by 4 bases; unmatched bases: 6. The CDR3 spans 15 residues. CDR1 is DFQATT and CDR2 is SNEGSKA in the germline V gene (reference sequence). The CDR3 DNA follows: TGCAGTGCTAGTCCGGGACAGGGGGCGTTCACTGAAGCTTTCTTT. It specifies CSASPGQGAFTEAFF.

This clonotype was picked up one time. The chain carries TRBV6-6 and TRBJ1-2; D is unclear. The CDR3 covers 17 residues. V was clipped by 2 bases and J by 3 bases, with 19 bases between them. Germline V gene data show CDR1 as MNHNY and CDR2 as SVGAGI (reference sequence). CDR3 sequence reads: CASSYLTAVGVDYGYTF. The CDR3 region has the DNA TGTGCCAGCAGTTACCTCACGGCAGTGGGCGTCGACTATGGCTACACCTTC.

In regard to this clonotype: A read error may account for a junction end that differs from germline. The chain carries TRBV7-2 and TRBJ2-3; 11 bases align to TRBD2. Germline assignment: CDR1 SGHTA and CDR2 FQGNSA. This CDR3 contains 16 residues. The CDR3 DNA reads TGTGCCAGCAGCCCGCTAGCGGGAGGAAGCACAGATAAGCAGTATTTT. Its protein is CASSPLAGGSTDKQYF.

This clonotype was counted at least ten times. This chain joins TRBV12-3 or TRBV12-4 and TRBJ2-1, with 10 bases identical to TRBD2. CDR3 length: 15 residues. Trimming cost V 6 bases and J 10 bases; bases outside gene matches: 12. CDR3 DNA sequence: TGTGCCAGCAGCGCAATAGCGGGGGGCAATGGCGAGCAGTTCTTC. It encodes CASSAIAGGNGEQFF.

Ten or more counts support this clonotype. The chain joins TRBV5-1 to TRBJ2-1; D remains unclear. The CDR3 sequence is 14 residues long. V gave up 2 bases and J gave up 9 bases, with 15 bases separating them. Looked up from germline, CDR1 is SGHRS and CDR2 is YFSETQ. The CDR3 protein is CASSFFFEVGEQFF. CDR3 DNA: TGCGCCAGCAGCTTCTTTTTCGAGGTGGGTGAGCAGTTCTTC.

This clonotype was found many times. The chain carries TRBV6-6 and TRBJ2-3, with TRBD2 matching 9 bases. The ends lost 7 bases at V and 6 bases at J; junction bases unmatched: 14. CDR3 length equals 16 residues. In germline, CDR1 is MNHNY, CDR2 SVGAGI (reference sequence). This CDR3 reads CASTKGSSGERDTQYF. CDR3 bases: TGTGCCAGCACCAAAGGCTCTAGCGGGGAAAGGGATACGCAGTATTTT.

This clonotype was counted at least ten times. The chain uses TRBV5-5 and TRBJ1-1; D may be TRBD1 (5 bases). V shed 2 bases and J shed 5 bases, with 13 bases lying between them. The CDR3 length is 14 residues. CDR1 and CDR2 (germline): SGHKS, YYEKEE (reference sequence). The CDR3 spells CASSFYSQGTEAFF. The CDR3 DNA sequence: TGTGCCAGCAGCTTCTATAGTCAGGGAACTGAAGCTTTCTTT.

Ten or more counts support this clonotype. The rearrangement joins TRBV5-1 to TRBJ2-5; no firm D call. CDR3 length: 14 amino acids. The germline gives CDR1 SGHRS, CDR2 YFSETQ. V shed 5 bases and J shed 0 bases, with 11 bases lying between them. The CDR3 nucleotides are TGCGCCAGCAGGCCCTCGGCGTACCAAGAGACCCAGTACTTC. Protein: CASRPSAYQETQYF.

Many counts were recorded for this clonotype. J is TRBJ2-2 and V is TRBV6-6, with a tentative D call TRBD2 (5 bases). The CDR3 sequence is 14 residues long. Trimming left V 0 bases short and J 5 bases short, with 7 bases between. CDR1 MNHNY and CDR2 SVGAGI come from the germline V gene (reference sequence). The CDR3 is CASSYSRVTGELFF. The CDR3 DNA reads TGTGCCAGCAGTTACTCGAGGGTAACCGGGGAGCTGTTTTTT.

This clonotype was seen repeatedly, ten times or more. The chain employs TRBV10-3 and TRBJ2-3; no firm D call. V lost 6 bases and J 5 bases, leaving 9 bases between the germline ends. CDR1 ENHRY and CDR2 SYGVKD come from the germline V gene. CDR3 length: 12 amino acids. The CDR3: CAISGSVDTQYF. CDR3 DNA sequence: TGTGCCATCAGCGGGTCGGTAGATACGCAGTATTTT.

This clonotype appeared many times. The V and J genes are TRBV5-1 and TRBJ2-3; D call uncertain. Germline V gene sequence: CDR1 SGHRS, CDR2 YFSETQ. CDR3 length: 15 residues. Trimming cost V 2 bases and J 2 bases, with 12 bases left between them. The CDR3, as DNA: TGCGCCAGCAGCTTCAATACTCACGACACAGATACGCAGTATTTT. Amino acids: CASSFNTHDTDTQYF.

This clonotype was detected many times. This sequence may be a read error, since a much larger clone differs from it by one base. The rearrangement joins TRBV6-5 to TRBJ1-1, with D unresolved. V was clipped by 7 bases and J by 5 bases, with 14 bases between them. CDR3 size: 13 residues. Per germline, CDR1 MNHEY and CDR2 SVGAGI. As DNA, the CDR3 is TGTGCCAGCACCAACAAGGGAGAGACTGAAGCTTTCTTT. Translated, it gives CASTNKGETEAFF.